A single sample gave rise to the 17 T cell receptor beta chains below, sequenced in a study of blood T cell repertoires in COVID-19. Repertoires were generated with immunoSEQ multiplex PCR, while TCRdb's copy carries only in-frame clones and drops some. The table has fewer than 110,000 clones, 90% to 95% seen once; the top ten hold 17%. Material: peripheral blood. The source is a man aged 45 to 65 with acute or convalescent COVID-19.

The chain carries TRBV15 and TRBJ1-4, with 11 bases fitting TRBD1. The CDR3 length is 18 residues. The germline V gene encodes CDR1 LNHNV and CDR2 YYDKDF (reference sequence). V trimming: 5 bases; J trimming: 1 base; junction bases outside the gene matches: 9. CDR3 sequence (DNA): TGTGCCACCAGCGGAGGACAGGGGGCAGGGGGAACTAATGAAAAACTGTTTTTT. As protein: CATSGGQGAGGTNEKLFF.

The rearrangement links TRBV7-9 to TRBJ2-1, with a tentative D call TRBD2 (7 bases). The length of the CDR3 is 18 residues. CDR1 and CDR2 from the germline V gene are SEHNR and FQNEAQ (reference sequence). Trimming pared 3 bases from V and 5 bases from J, leaving 23 bases between. As DNA, the CDR3 is TGTGCCAGCAGCTTCAGCAGAGGTGGGGGGGCCCGTAACAATGAGCAGTTCTTC. It specifies CASSFSRGGGARNNEQFF.

This clone showed up just once. The V and J genes are TRBV19 and TRBJ1-5; maybe TRBD1 (6 bases). The CDR3 consists of 15 residues. Germline-derived CDR1 and CDR2 are LNHDA and SQIVND (reference sequence). Trimming cost V 5 bases and J 3 bases, with 14 bases left between them. The CDR3 region is CASSYGGPVNQPQHF. The CDR3 coding sequence is TGTGCCAGTAGTTACGGGGGGCCGGTCAATCAGCCCCAGCATTTT.

The chain employs TRBV7-9 and TRBJ2-5; 8 nucleotides align to TRBD2. CDR1 is SEHNR, CDR2 FQNEAQ, per germline (reference sequence). The CDR3 extends over 17 amino acids. After removal of 3 bases from V and 2 bases from J, the junction contained 11 bases not matched to a gene. The CDR3 DNA sequence: TGTGCCAGCAGCTTCCCTTTAGGGCGGGGGGATCAAGAGACCCAGTACTTC. It specifies CASSFPLGRGDQETQYF.

The sample holds one count of this clone. The V and J genes are TRBV5-5 and TRBJ1-6, with D perhaps matching TRBD1 (5 bases). The CDR3 extends over 16 amino acids. V was cut by 3 bases and J by 5 bases, with 15 bases left in between. CDR1 is SGHKS, CDR2 YYEKEE, per germline (reference sequence). The CDR3 sequence is CASSSYPRQNNSPLHF. The CDR3 DNA reads as TGTGCCAGCAGCTCATACCCGAGACAGAATAATTCACCCCTCCACTTT.

V and J are TRBV6-2 or TRBV6-3 and TRBJ2-2; D is unresolved. Trimming took off 6 bases at V and 6 bases at J, with 5 bases between the two ends. CDR3 size: 11 residues. Germline V CDR1 and CDR2: MNHEY, SVGEGT. The CDR3 DNA follows: TGTGCCAGCAGCAGAGCCGGGGAGCTGTTTTTT. This encodes CASSRAGELFF.

The CDR3 here is CASSVVWGENGELFF. The CDR3, as DNA: TGTGCCAGCAGCGTAGTCTGGGGAGAAAACGGGGAGCTGTTTTTT. The rearrangement links TRBV9 to TRBJ2-2, with D maybe TRBD2 (5 bases). V was cut by 0 bases and J by 7 bases, with 13 bases left in between. This CDR3 spans 15 amino acids. From germline, CDR1 is SGDLS and CDR2 YYNGEE. The full variable domain, its missing parts supplied by reference TRBV9 and TRBJ2-2, is DSGVTQTPKHLITATGQRVTLRCSPRSGDLSVYWYQQSLDQGLQFLIQYYNGEERAKGNILERFSAQQFPDLHSELNLSSLELGDSALYFCASSVVWGENGELFFGEGSRLTVL.

CDR3: CASSQVVAGVEPTGELFF. The CDR3 region has the DNA TGCGCCAGCAGCCAAGTGGTAGCGGGGGTCGAACCCACCGGGGAGCTGTTTTTT. This chain connects TRBV4-3 to TRBJ2-2; 9 nucleotides align to TRBD2. J lost 4 bases, V lost 1 base, and 10 bases had no gene match. This CDR3 comprises 18 residues. The germline V gene has CDR1 LGHNA and CDR2 YSLEER.

The gene calls are TRBV7-6 and TRBJ1-5; D may be TRBD1 (6 bases). Germline CDR1 is SGHVS and CDR2 is FNYEAQ. This CDR3 is 18 amino acids long. Trimming took off 5 bases at V and 1 base at J, with 21 bases between the two ends. The CDR3 DNA follows: TGTGCCAGCAGCCCATGGCCAGGGGCGAAGGGGAGCAATCAGCCCCAGCATTTT. Its translation: CASSPWPGAKGSNQPQHF.

This chain links TRBV10-3 with TRBJ2-3; D perhaps matches TRBD2 (6 bases). The ends were cut back, 1 base at V and 6 bases at J, with 11 bases in the middle. This CDR3 region has 14 residues. Germline loops: CDR1 ENHRY, CDR2 SYGVKD. The CDR3 DNA reads as TGTGCCATCAGTGAGTGGGGACTTGGGGATACGCAGTATTTT. Its translation: CAISEWGLGDTQYF.

This chain uses TRBV4-2 with TRBJ1-1, with 12 bases that match TRBD1. CDR1 and CDR2 (germline): LGHNA, YNFKEQ. Trimming took 4 bases from V and 1 from J; bases not matched to a gene: 4. CDR3 length: 16 amino acids. Here the CDR3 DNA reads TGTGCCAGCAGCCCTGGGACAGGGGGCAGGAACACTGAAGCTTTCTTT. It is translated as CASSPGTGGRNTEAFF.

The rearrangement joins TRBV7-8 to TRBJ2-3; 8 bases match TRBD1. The V gene end was trimmed by 5 bases and the J gene end by 6 bases; junction bases not matched to a gene: 1. CDR3 size: 12 residues. The germline V gene has CDR1 SGHVS and CDR2 FQNEAQ. The CDR3 is CASSAGGDTQYF. The DNA for the CDR3 is TGTGCCAGCAGCGCAGGGGGCGATACGCAGTATTTT.

The chain couples TRBV9 to TRBJ2-5; D might be TRBD1 (6 bases). Germline CDR1 reads SGDLS; CDR2 reads YYNGEE. This CDR3 region has 14 residues. Deletions cut 0 bases from V and 4 bases from J, with 10 bases between. The CDR3, as DNA: TGTGCCAGCAGCGTAGATCCCAGGGGAGAGACCCAGTACTTC. It yields the protein CASSVDPRGETQYF. The variable domain in full, completed from reference TRBV9 and TRBJ2-5, reads DSGVTQTPKHLITATGQRVTLRCSPRSGDLSVYWYQQSLDQGLQFLIQYYNGEERAKGNILERFSAQQFPDLHSELNLSSLELGDSALYFCASSVDPRGETQYFGPGTRLLVL.

The chain is built from TRBV10-2 and TRBJ2-7; possible D gene TRBD1, 6 bases. The CDR3 is made up of 14 amino acids. V lost 6 bases to trimming and J lost 3 bases, with 15 bases between them. Germline CDR1 reads WSHSY; CDR2 reads SAAADI. CDR3 sequence (DNA): TGCGCCAGCAGGAATGGGGACACCTACTACGAGCAGTACTTC. It translates to CASRNGDTYYEQYF.

The rearrangement links TRBV2 to TRBJ2-1; 12 bases are shared with TRBD2. The CDR3 loop spans 15 amino acids. Germline trimming cut 6 bases from V and 1 base from J; bases unmatched to any gene: 1. CDR1 SNHLY and CDR2 FYNNEI come from the germline V gene. The DNA for the CDR3 is TGTGCCAGCAGGCTAGCGGGGGGGTCCTACAATGAGCAGTTCTTC. Translation: CASRLAGGSYNEQFF.

This clone was seen a single time. V usage is TRBV6-5 and J usage is TRBJ1-1; maybe TRBD1 (5 bases). Trimming removed 4 bases from V and 9 bases from J, with 12 bases in between. CDR3 length: 12 residues. In germline, CDR1 is MNHEY, CDR2 SVGAGI. CDR3 loop: CASSSRPGKAFF. Written as DNA, the CDR3 is TGTGCCAGCAGTTCACGACCAGGGAAAGCTTTCTTT.

The chain links TRBV2 to TRBJ1-6, with unresolved D. This CDR3 comprises 16 residues. Germline V CDR1 and CDR2: SNHLY, FYNNEI. V was shortened by 9 bases and J by 3 bases, with 18 bases between the two germline ends. The CDR3 loop reads CASRYDKAVYNSPLHF. CDR3 sequence (DNA): TGTGCCAGTCGATATGACAAGGCTGTCTATAATTCACCCCTCCACTTT.